This TCR beta chain was found in a study of OX40 agonist ivuxolimab in advanced cancers. Findings of the study overall: More expanded clones were found, on average, in CD8+ than in CD4+ T cells.

For this clone: What it binds is unknown.

Assay used: immunoSEQ multiplex PCR; TCRdb lists only in-frame clones, some missing. The sample lists 71,000 or so clones; about 86% were seen once. The CDR3 sequence is 15 residues long. The V gene lost 7 bases and the J gene lost 0 bases, with 13 bases spanning the gap. The germline V gene has CDR1 LNHDA and CDR2 SQIVND (reference sequence). The chain recombines TRBV19 with TRBJ2-4, with D possibly TRBD1 on 6 matching bases. Source: CD4+ or CD8+ T cells sorted from blood, taken in a trial of the OX40 agonist ivuxolimab. The receptor was derived from an adult with an advanced solid tumor such as melanoma, head and neck, liver or kidney cancer. CDR3 loop: CASTRSGVAKNIQYF. The CDR3 DNA reads TGTGCCAGTACTAGGTCAGGGGTAGCCAAAAACATTCAGTACTTC.